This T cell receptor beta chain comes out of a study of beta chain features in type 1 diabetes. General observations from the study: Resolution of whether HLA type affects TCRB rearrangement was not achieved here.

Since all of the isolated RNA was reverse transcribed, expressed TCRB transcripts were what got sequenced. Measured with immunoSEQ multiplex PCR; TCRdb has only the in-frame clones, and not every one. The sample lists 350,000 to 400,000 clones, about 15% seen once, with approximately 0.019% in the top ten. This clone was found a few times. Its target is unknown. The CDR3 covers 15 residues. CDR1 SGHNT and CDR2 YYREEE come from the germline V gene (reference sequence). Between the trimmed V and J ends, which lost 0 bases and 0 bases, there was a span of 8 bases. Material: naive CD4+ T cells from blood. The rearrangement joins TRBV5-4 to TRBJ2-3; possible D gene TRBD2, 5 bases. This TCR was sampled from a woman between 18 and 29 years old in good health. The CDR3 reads CASSLGLTSTDTQYF. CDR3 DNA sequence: TGTGCCAGCAGCTTGGGACTAACCAGCACAGATACGCAGTATTTT.